The 11 T cell receptor beta chains given below trace back to one sample, sequenced in a study of blood T cell repertoires in COVID-19. Sequencing used immunoSEQ multiplex PCR; TCRdb keeps in-frame clones, though not all of them. This repertoire shows a few hundred thousand clones, around nine tenths found once; its top ten account for roughly 8%. Sequenced sample: PBMCs or T cells enriched from blood (not recorded which). These receptors came from a woman aged 60-75 years who had recovered from COVID-19.

This sequence joins TRBV4-1 and TRBJ2-2, with 7 bases fitting TRBD2. J was trimmed by 5 bases and V by 4 bases; bases with no gene match: 7. Germline V gene lookup returns CDR1 MGHRA and CDR2 YSYEKL. CDR3 length: 15 residues. The CDR3 DNA reads as TGCGCCAGCAGCCCACTCTGGCGGGGGACCGGGGAGCTGTTTTTT. This codes for CASSPLWRGTGELFF.

The chain links TRBV21-1 to TRBJ2-1; the listed D gene, TRBD2, was not tested against the DNA. TRBV21-1 is recorded as a pseudogene. The CDR3 covers 11 residues. This CDR3 is CASSKVGEQFF. The CDR3, as DNA: TGTGCCAGCAGCAAAGTCGGTGAGCAGTTCTTC.

The chain joins TRBV5-1 to TRBJ1-5; 7 positions match TRBD1. The CDR3 runs to 15 residues. The germline V gene encodes CDR1 SGHRS and CDR2 YFSETQ. Germline trimming cut 3 bases from V and 4 bases from J; bases unmatched to any gene: 7. The chain's CDR3 is CASSSGTADNQPQHF. The DNA of the CDR3 is TGCGCCAGCAGCTCCGGGACAGCAGATAATCAGCCCCAGCATTTT.

The chain couples TRBV11-2 to TRBJ1-4; 11 bases match TRBD1. J gave up 0 bases and V 3 bases, and 6 bases lay outside the gene matches. The CDR3 has 18 residues. The germline gives CDR1 SGHAT, CDR2 FQNNGV. The CDR3 bases are TGTGCCAGCAGCTTTCTGGACAGGGGGCCCGCAACTAATGAAAAACTGTTTTTT. It encodes CASSFLDRGPATNEKLFF.

The chain combines TRBV10-2 with TRBJ2-7; D gene unclear. The CDR3 is 15 residues long. Trimming removed 2 bases at V and 0 bases at J, with 11 bases between. Germline V CDR1 and CDR2: WSHSY, SAAADI. CDR3 DNA: TGCGCCAGCAGTGAGGGTCCTAAGTACTCCTACGAGCAGTACGTC. Its protein is CASSEGPKYSYEQYV.

This chain links TRBV27 with TRBJ1-5; TRBD1 matches at 7 bases. The CDR3 spans 16 residues. Germline V gives CDR1 MNHEY, CDR2 SMNVEV (reference sequence). V trimming: 6 bases; J trimming: 0 bases; junction bases outside the gene matches: 8. The CDR3 loop is CASRPTDRASNQPQHF. CDR3 sequence (DNA): TGTGCCAGCAGACCCACCGACAGGGCTAGCAATCAGCCCCAGCATTTT.

V and J are TRBV5-1 and TRBJ2-1; 11 bases map to TRBD2. The CDR3 contains 17 residues. After removal of 1 base from V and 6 bases from J, the junction contained 9 bases not matched to a gene. The germline CDR1 and CDR2 sequences are SGHRS and YFSETQ. CDR3 in DNA: TGCGCCAGCAGCTTGAGGGCTAGCGGGGGGCCTACCAATGAGCAGTTCTTC. This encodes CASSLRASGGPTNEQFF.

The chain recombines TRBV4-1 with TRBJ1-3; the match to TRBD1 covers 9 bases. Germline loops: CDR1 MGHRA, CDR2 YSYEKL. The CDR3 contains 18 residues. The trim removed 0 bases at V and 0 bases at J, leaving 6 bases unmatched. This CDR3 is CASSQEPTGGSSGNTIYF. The CDR3 nucleotides read TGCGCCAGCAGCCAAGAACCGACAGGGGGAAGCTCTGGAAACACCATATATTTT.

The chain carries TRBV18 and TRBJ2-5, with 8 positions matching TRBD1. The CDR3 is made up of 13 amino acids. The V and J ends lost 4 bases and 4 bases, in that order; junction bases with no gene match: 2. Germline assignment: CDR1 KGHSH and CDR2 LQKENI. The CDR3 region is CASSLQGAETQYF. The CDR3 bases are TGTGCCAGCTCACTGCAGGGGGCAGAGACCCAGTACTTC.

The chain uses TRBV10-2 and TRBJ1-5; 9 bases match TRBD1. The ends lost 7 bases at V and 2 bases at J; junction bases unmatched: 3. From germline, CDR1 is WSHSY and CDR2 SAAADI. The CDR3 extends over 14 amino acids. The CDR3 DNA reads TGCGCCAGCAACCGGACAGGGGGCAATCAGCCCCAGCATTTT. It is translated as CASNRTGGNQPQHF.

The V and J genes are TRBV1 and TRBJ2-1; the D segment call TRBD2 is taken from the table without a DNA check. TRBV1 is a pseudogene locus. The CDR3 totals 19 residues. The CDR3 nucleotides read TGCACCAGCAGCCAAGACTCAGACCGGACTAGCGGGGATTCCAATGAGCAGTTCTTC. It yields the protein CTSSQDSDRTSGDSNEQFF.